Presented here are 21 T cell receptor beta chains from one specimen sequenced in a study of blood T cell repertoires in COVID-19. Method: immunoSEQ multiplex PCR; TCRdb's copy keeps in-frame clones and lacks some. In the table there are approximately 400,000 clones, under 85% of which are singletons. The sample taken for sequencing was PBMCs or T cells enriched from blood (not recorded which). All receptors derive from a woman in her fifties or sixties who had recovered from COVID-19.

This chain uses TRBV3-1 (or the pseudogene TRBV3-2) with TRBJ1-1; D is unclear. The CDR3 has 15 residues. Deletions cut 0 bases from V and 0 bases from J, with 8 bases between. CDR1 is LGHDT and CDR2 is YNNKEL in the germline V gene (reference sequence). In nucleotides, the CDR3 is TGTGCCAGCAGCCAAGAGAGGTCAGTGAACACTGAAGCTTTCTTT. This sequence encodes CASSQERSVNTEAFF.

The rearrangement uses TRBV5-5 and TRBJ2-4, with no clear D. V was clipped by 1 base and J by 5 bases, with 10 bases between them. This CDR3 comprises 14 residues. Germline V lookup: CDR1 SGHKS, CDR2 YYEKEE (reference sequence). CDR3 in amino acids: CASSLPGFQNIQYF. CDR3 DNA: TGTGCCAGCAGCTTGCCGGGTTTCCAAAACATTCAGTACTTC.

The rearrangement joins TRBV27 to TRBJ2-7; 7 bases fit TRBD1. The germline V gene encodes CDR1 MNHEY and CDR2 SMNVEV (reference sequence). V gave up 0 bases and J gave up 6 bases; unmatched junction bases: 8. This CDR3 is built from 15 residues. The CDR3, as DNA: TGTGCCAGCAGTTTATCCGGGACAGTGCCCCTCGAGCAGTACTTC. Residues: CASSLSGTVPLEQYF.

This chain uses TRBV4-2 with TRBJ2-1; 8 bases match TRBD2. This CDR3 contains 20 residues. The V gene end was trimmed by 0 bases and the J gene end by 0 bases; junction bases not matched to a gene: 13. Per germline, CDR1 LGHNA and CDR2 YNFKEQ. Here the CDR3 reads CASSQDGAGEVVGSYNEQFF. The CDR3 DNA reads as TGTGCCAGCAGCCAAGATGGAGCGGGAGAGGTGGTAGGCTCCTACAATGAGCAGTTCTTC.

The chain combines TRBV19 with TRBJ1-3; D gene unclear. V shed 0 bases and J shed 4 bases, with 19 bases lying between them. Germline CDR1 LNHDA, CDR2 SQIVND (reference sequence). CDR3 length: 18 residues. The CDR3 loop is CASSIDRGSSAWGNTIYF. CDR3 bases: TGTGCCAGTAGTATAGATCGGGGATCTTCGGCGTGGGGAAACACCATATATTTT.

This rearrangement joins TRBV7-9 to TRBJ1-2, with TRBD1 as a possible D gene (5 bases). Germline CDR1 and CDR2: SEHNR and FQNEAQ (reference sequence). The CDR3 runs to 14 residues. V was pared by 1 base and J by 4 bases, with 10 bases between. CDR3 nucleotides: TGTGCCAGCAGCTTAGGTTCAGGGATCTATGGCTACACCTTC. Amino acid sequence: CASSLGSGIYGYTF.

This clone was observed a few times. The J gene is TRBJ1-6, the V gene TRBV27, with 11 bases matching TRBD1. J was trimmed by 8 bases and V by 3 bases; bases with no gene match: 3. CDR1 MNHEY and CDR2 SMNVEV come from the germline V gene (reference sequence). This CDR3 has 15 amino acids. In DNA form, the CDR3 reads TGTGCCAGCAGTTTTAGGGACAGGGGGTATTCACCCCTCCACTTT. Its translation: CASSFRDRGYSPLHF.

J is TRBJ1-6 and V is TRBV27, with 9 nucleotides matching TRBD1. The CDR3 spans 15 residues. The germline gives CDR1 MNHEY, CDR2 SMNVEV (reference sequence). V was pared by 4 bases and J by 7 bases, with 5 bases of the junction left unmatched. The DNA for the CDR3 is TGTGCCAGCAGTTCAGGACAGGGGTCAAATTCACCCCTCCACTTT. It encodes CASSSGQGSNSPLHF.

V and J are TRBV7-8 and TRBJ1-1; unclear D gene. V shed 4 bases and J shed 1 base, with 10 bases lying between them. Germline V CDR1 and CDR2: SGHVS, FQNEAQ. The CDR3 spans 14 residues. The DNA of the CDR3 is TGTGCCAGCAGCTCGCGGGTGGGGAACACTGAAGCTTTCTTT. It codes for CASSSRVGNTEAFF.

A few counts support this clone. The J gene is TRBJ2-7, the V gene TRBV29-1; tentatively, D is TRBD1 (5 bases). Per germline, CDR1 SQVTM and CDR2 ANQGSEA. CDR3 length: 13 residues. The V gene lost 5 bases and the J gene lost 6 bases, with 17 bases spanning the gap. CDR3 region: CSVLSGKGFEQYF. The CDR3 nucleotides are TGCAGCGTTTTATCAGGGAAAGGATTCGAGCAGTACTTC.

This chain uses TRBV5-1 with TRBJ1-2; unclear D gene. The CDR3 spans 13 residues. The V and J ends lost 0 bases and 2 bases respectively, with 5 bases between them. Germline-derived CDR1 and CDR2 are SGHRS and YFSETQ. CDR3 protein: CASSLAYNYGYTF. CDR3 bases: TGCGCCAGCAGCTTGGCCTACAACTATGGCTACACCTTC.

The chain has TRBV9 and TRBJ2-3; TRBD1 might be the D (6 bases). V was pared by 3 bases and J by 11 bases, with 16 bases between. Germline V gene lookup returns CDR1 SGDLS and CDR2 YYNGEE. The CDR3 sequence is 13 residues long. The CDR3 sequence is CASSGRTGTLQYF. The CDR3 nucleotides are TGTGCCAGCAGCGGACGTACAGGGACCTTGCAGTATTTT.

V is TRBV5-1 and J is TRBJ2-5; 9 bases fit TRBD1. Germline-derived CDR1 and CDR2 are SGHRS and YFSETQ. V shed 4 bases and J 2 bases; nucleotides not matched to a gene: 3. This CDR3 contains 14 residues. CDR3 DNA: TGCGCCAGCAGCCGAGGACAGGGGCAAGAGACCCAGTACTTC. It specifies CASSRGQGQETQYF.

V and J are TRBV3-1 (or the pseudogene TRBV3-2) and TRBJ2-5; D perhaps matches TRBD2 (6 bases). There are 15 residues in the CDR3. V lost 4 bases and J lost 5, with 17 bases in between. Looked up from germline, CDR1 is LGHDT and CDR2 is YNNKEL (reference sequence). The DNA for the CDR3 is TGTGCCAGCAGCCCCCCACGGGGGACCGGGGAGACCCAGTACTTC. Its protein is CASSPPRGTGETQYF.

The CDR3 protein is CASRRTGSNEQFF. The CDR3 DNA sequence: TGTGCCAGCAGACGGACAGGAAGCAATGAGCAGTTCTTC. V gene TRBV7-2 combines with J gene TRBJ2-1, with 7 positions matching TRBD1. This CDR3 has 13 amino acids. V trimming: 6 bases; J trimming: 6 bases; junction bases outside the gene matches: 5. The germline V gene encodes CDR1 SGHTA and CDR2 FQGNSA.

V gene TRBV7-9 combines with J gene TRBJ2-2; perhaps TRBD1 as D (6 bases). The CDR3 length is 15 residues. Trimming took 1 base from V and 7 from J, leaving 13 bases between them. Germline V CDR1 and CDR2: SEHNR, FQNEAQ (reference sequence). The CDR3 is CASSLGYRERGELFF. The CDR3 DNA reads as TGTGCCAGCAGCTTAGGGTACAGGGAACGCGGGGAGCTGTTTTTT.

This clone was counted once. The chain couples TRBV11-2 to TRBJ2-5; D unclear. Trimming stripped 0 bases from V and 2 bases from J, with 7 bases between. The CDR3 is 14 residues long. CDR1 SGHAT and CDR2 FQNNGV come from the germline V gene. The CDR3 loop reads CASSLELLQETQYF. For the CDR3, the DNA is TGTGCCAGCAGCTTAGAATTACTTCAAGAGACCCAGTACTTC.

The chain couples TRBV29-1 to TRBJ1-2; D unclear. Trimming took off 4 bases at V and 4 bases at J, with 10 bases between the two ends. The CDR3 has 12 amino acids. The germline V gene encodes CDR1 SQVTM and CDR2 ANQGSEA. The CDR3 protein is CSVGGDAYGYTF. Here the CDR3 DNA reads TGCAGCGTTGGAGGAGACGCCTATGGCTACACCTTC.

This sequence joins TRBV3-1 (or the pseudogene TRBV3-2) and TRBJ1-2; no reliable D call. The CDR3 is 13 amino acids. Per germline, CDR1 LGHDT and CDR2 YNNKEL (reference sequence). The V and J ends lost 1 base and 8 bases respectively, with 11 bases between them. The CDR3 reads CASSQGSWEGYTF. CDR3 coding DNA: TGTGCCAGCAGCCAAGGGTCCTGGGAGGGCTACACCTTC.

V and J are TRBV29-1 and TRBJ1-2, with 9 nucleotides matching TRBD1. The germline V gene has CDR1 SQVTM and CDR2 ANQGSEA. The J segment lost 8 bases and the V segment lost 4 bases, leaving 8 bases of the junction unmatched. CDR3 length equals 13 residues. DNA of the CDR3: TGCAGCGTTGGCCCGGACAGGGGCGGAGGCTACACCTTC. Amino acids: CSVGPDRGGGYTF.

CDR3 sequence reads: CASSLRGGGNTIYF. DNA of the CDR3: TGTGCCAGCAGCTTAAGGGGTGGCGGAAACACCATATATTTT. The gene calls are TRBV13 and TRBJ1-3, with D possibly TRBD1 on 5 matching bases. V was pared by 2 bases and J by 4 bases, with 9 bases between. Germline lookup yields CDR1 PRHDT and CDR2 FYEKMQ (reference sequence). The CDR3 consists of 14 residues.